These 8 T cell receptor beta chains were sequenced from one sample in a study of beta chain features in type 1 diabetes. What was sequenced were expressed TCRB transcripts, since all of the isolated RNA had been reverse transcribed. Sequencing used immunoSEQ multiplex PCR; TCRdb keeps in-frame clones, though not all of them. The profile shows approximately 100,000 clones, about two fifths of them singletons. Sequencing used stem cell memory CD4+ T cells from blood. The receptors stem from a woman under 30 in good health.

J is TRBJ2-3 and V is TRBV7-9; a weak D match, TRBD2 (5 bases). V was shortened by 1 base and J by 14 bases, with 22 bases between the two germline ends. The CDR3 sequence is 15 residues long. Germline V lookup: CDR1 SEHNR, CDR2 FQNEAQ (reference sequence). The CDR3 loop is CASSLVSLGGAGRYF. DNA of the CDR3: TGTGCCAGCAGCTTAGTGTCTCTAGGAGGAGCTGGTCGGTATTTT.

The chain joins TRBV2 to TRBJ2-5; 15 bases agree with TRBD2. This CDR3 is 15 amino acids long. Germline V gene lookup returns CDR1 SNHLY and CDR2 FYNNEI. V dropped 5 bases and J dropped 5; count of bases not matched to a gene: 3. The DNA for the CDR3 is TGTGCCAGCAGTAGGACTAGCGGGAGGGCGGAGACCCAGTACTTC. Its translation: CASSRTSGRAETQYF.

V and J are TRBV28 and TRBJ1-5; TRBD1 agrees at 7 bases. The CDR3 is made up of 15 amino acids. Germline V gives CDR1 MDHEN, CDR2 SYDVKM. The V gene end was trimmed by 5 bases and the J gene end by 1 base; junction bases not matched to a gene: 5. CDR3 sequence reads: CASSLQGRSNQPQHF. CDR3 DNA sequence: TGTGCCAGCAGTCTACAGGGGAGAAGCAATCAGCCCCAGCATTTT.

This clone was seen a few times. This rearrangement joins TRBV27 to TRBJ1-5; D perhaps matches TRBD1 (6 bases). Trimming took off 6 bases at V and 0 bases at J, with 18 bases between the two ends. The CDR3 consists of 17 residues. CDR1 and CDR2 (germline): MNHEY, SMNVEV (reference sequence). CDR3 bases: TGTGCCAGCAGCCTCAGGGGTGGGTTTTATAGCAATCAGCCCCAGCATTTT. Its translation: CASSLRGGFYSNQPQHF.

This clone was found a few times. V usage is TRBV19 and J usage is TRBJ2-7, with a possible D match to TRBD1 (5 bases). The CDR3 extends over 12 amino acids. Germline loops: CDR1 LNHDA, CDR2 SQIVND (reference sequence). Deletions cut 3 bases from V and 6 bases from J, with 9 bases between. CDR3 residues: CASSIQGREQYF. For the CDR3, the DNA is TGTGCCAGTAGTATCCAGGGTCGCGAGCAGTACTTC.

This clone occurred a few times. The chain carries TRBV2 and TRBJ1-2; D unclear. Germline CDR1 reads SNHLY; CDR2 reads FYNNEI. The CDR3 runs 13 residues. V was clipped by 3 bases and J by 8 bases, with 13 bases between them. CDR3 protein: CASSETSLKGYTF. The DNA of the CDR3 is TGTGCCAGCAGTGAGACAAGCCTGAAAGGCTACACCTTC.

The sample holds a few counts of this clone. The rearrangement joins TRBV7-9 to TRBJ1-1; 7 bases map to TRBD1. V lost 5 bases, J lost 6 bases, and 6 bases stayed unmatched. The V gene's germline CDR1 is SEHNR and CDR2 FQNEAQ (reference sequence). CDR3 size: 13 residues. The CDR3 loop is CASSLDRVSEAFF. Written as DNA, the CDR3 is TGTGCCAGCAGCCTAGACAGGGTCTCTGAAGCTTTCTTT.

The rearrangement uses TRBV19 and TRBJ2-3; tentatively, D is TRBD2 (5 bases). This CDR3 has 13 residues. Germline CDR1 reads LNHDA; CDR2 reads SQIVND (reference sequence). V was pared by 6 bases and J by 6 bases, with 13 bases between. CDR3 amino acids: CASRPRGSDTQYF. The CDR3 DNA follows: TGTGCCAGTAGGCCCCGGGGTAGTGATACGCAGTATTTT.